This T cell receptor beta chain was recorded in a study of shared T cell receptors in the human thymus. This table comes from immunoSEQ multiplex PCR, and its TCRdb copy is limited to in-frame clones, with some not included. The profile shows approximately 490,000 clones, 75% to 85% of them singletons. Per the germline V gene, CDR1 is SGHNT and CDR2 is YYREEE (reference sequence). This CDR3 is 13 amino acids long. V was clipped by 0 bases and J by 5 bases, with 9 bases between them. These same data were also listed under a study on human thymus T cells. As reported in that work: Healthy Finnish infants undergoing corrective surgery for congenital heart defects were the donors. From resections taken during corrective heart surgery, the thymus tissue was obtained.

This clonotype was obtained from a boy in the first two years of life with a congenital heart defect. The J gene is TRBJ2-7, the V gene TRBV5-4, with unresolved D. Sequenced: thymocytes. The CDR3 DNA reads as TGTGCCAGCAGCTTGGACGCAGGTAACGAGCAGTACTTC. It encodes CASSLDAGNEQYF.